This T cell receptor beta chain was captured in a study of blood T cell repertoires in COVID-19. Cohort placement rested on clinical history that participants reported themselves. Cohort 3 donors were reported recovered after two negative PCRs, clearance, or symptom resolution. The CDR3 contains 14 residues. Between the trimmed V and J ends, which lost 2 bases and 3 bases, there was a span of 9 bases. The germline V gene encodes CDR1 SGHRS and CDR2 YFSETQ. Clones were sequenced by immunoSEQ multiplex PCR, and TCRdb holds only the in-frame ones, with some missing. The data show hundreds of thousands of clones, with 65% to 90% seen just once and around 15% held by the top ten.

The chain recombines TRBV5-1 with TRBJ1-5; D is ambiguous. The clonotype was recovered from a man younger than 30 who had recovered from COVID-19. Sequencing was done on a sample of PBMCs or T cells enriched from blood (not recorded which). This chain's CDR3 is CASSLGEDNQPQHF. In nucleotides, the CDR3 is TGCGCCAGCAGCTTAGGAGAGGACAATCAGCCCCAGCATTTT. Drawing the rest from reference TRBV5-1 and TRBJ1-5, the complete variable domain is KAGVTQTPRYLIKTRGQQVTLSCSPISGHRSVSWYQQTPGQGLQFLFEYFSETQRNKGNFPGRFSGRQFSNSRSEMNVSTLELGDSALYLCASSLGEDNQPQHFGDGTRLSIL.